The sequence of this TCR beta chain was determined in a study of response to subunit inactivated influenza vaccine. General study points: It was suggested by the authors that few new T cells are recruited by each seasonal influenza vaccination.

This clonotype was detected only once. The antigen is not known. One end of the junction does not line up with germline, which may come from a read error. TCRdb independently ran MiXCR on the RT-PCR reads; one entry per CDR3 protein. The sample has under 500,000 distinct CDR3 sequences; about 10% are singletons. The CDR3 length is 17 residues. The V gene's germline CDR1 is SEHNR and CDR2 FQNEAQ (reference sequence). The TCR comes from a man in his forties or fifties who received an inactivated influenza vaccine. The material sequenced was PBMCs from blood, taken about 6 weeks after vaccination. The rearrangement joins TRBV7-9 to TRBJ2-5; D is perhaps TRBD2 (5 bases). CDR3 sequence: CASSLRIGRRNQGTQYF. The CDR3 DNA reads as TGTGCCAGCAGCTTACGGATAGGCAGGAGGAACCAAGGGACCCAGTACTTC.